The entry below gives a single T cell receptor beta chain sequence along with its context. Its antigen is still unknown. This record comes from a study of cytomegalovirus exposure and HLA in healthy donors. Study-level findings and limits: A previous analysis found most TCR beta V segments productive roughly 87% or roughly 30% of the time. Upon later analysis, HLA-associated TCR beta chains proved more clonally expanded than other, equally common chains. Among immune exposure information, only CMV serostatus was available.

Primers for the PCR totalled 60 Vbeta and 13 Jbeta. Sequencing was performed with immunoSEQ multiplex PCR; in TCRdb, only in-frame clones are kept and a portion is missing. The sample yields approximately 220,000 clones, 80% to 90% seen once. With 5 bases removed from V and 4 bases from J, the gap between germline ends came to 14 bases. Germline assignment: CDR1 LGHNA and CDR2 YSLEER. This CDR3 has 15 amino acids. The specimen was PBMCs. The sequence came from a man aged 30 to 45 in good health and CMV-seronegative. The chain employs TRBV4-3 and TRBJ1-4, with D possibly TRBD1 on 6 matching bases. Written as DNA, the CDR3 is TGCGCCAGCAGCTCGTGGGGGGGCGATAATGAAAAACTGTTTTTT. Protein sequence: CASSSWGGDNEKLFF.